This T cell receptor beta chain was captured by sequencing in a study of OX40 agonist ivuxolimab in advanced cancers. Across the whole study: Clinicians treated patients with ivuxolimab, an agonistic anti-OX40 (CD134) antibody. Patients enrolled in dose escalation were diagnosed with hepatocellular carcinoma, melanoma, renal cell or head and neck cancer. Among those enrolled, mean age was about 58 years (range roughly 20 to 79) and about 79% were male. Whole-study findings and limits: CD4+ and CD8+ T cells in blood underwent clonal expansion by week 6 at 0.1 to 3.0 mg/kg.

J was trimmed by 5 bases and V by 4 bases; bases with no gene match: 6. CDR3 length: 16 residues. CDR1 is SGHRS and CDR2 is YFSETQ in the germline V gene. Method: immunoSEQ multiplex PCR; TCRdb's copy keeps in-frame clones and lacks some. In the table there are 55,000 to 75,000 clones, about 90% of which are singletons. On this clone itself: Its antigen is still unknown.

The clonotype originates from an adult with an advanced solid tumor such as melanoma, head and neck, liver or kidney cancer. The material sequenced was CD4+ or CD8+ T cells sorted from blood, taken in a trial of the OX40 agonist ivuxolimab. The chain employs TRBV5-1 and TRBJ2-2; 12 bases agree with TRBD1. CDR3 sequence (DNA): TGCGCCAGCAGCCGCGGGACAGGGGGCGTGACCGGGGAGCTGTTTTTT. This encodes CASSRGTGGVTGELFF.